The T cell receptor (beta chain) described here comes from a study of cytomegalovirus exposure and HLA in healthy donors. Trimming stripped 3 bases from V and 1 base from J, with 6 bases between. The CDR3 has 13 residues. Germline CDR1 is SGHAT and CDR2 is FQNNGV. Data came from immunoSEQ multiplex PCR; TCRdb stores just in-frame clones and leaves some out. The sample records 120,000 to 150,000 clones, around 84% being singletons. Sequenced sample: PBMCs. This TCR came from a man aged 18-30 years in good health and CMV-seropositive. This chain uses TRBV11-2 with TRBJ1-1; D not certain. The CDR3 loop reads CASSFQENTEAFF. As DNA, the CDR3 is TGTGCCAGCAGCTTCCAGGAGAACACTGAAGCTTTCTTT.